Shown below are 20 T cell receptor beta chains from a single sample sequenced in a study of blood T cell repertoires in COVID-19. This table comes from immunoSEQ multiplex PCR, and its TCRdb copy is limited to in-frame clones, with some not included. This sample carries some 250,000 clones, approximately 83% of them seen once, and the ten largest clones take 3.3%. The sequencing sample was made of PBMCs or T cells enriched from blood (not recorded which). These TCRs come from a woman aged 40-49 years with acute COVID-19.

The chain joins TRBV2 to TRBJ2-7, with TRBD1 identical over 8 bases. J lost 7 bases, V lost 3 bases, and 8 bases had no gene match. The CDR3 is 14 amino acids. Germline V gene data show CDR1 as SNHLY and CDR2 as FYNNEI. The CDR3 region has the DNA TGTGCCAGCAGTGAGGTCAGGGGGCAAGGAGAGCAGTACTTC. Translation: CASSEVRGQGEQYF.

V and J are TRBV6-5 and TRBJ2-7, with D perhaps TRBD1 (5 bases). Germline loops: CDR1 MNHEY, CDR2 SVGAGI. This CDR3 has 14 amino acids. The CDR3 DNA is TGTGCTTCAAAGCTCCAGGGTCTCGACTACGAGCAGTACTTC. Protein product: CASKLQGLDYEQYF.

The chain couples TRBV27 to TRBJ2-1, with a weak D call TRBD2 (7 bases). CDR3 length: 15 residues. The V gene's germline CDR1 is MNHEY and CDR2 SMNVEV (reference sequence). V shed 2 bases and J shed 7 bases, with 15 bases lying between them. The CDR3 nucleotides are TGTGCCAGCAGTTTAGCCGGGGGGCTAAGGAATGAGCAGTTCTTC. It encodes CASSLAGGLRNEQFF.

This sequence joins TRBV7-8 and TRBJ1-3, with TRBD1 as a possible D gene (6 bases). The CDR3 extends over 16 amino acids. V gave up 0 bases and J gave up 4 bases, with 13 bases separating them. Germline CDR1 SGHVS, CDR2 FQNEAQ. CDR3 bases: TGTGCCAGCAGCTTAGCGCTCGGGGGGCAGGGAAACACCATATATTTT. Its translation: CASSLALGGQGNTIYF.

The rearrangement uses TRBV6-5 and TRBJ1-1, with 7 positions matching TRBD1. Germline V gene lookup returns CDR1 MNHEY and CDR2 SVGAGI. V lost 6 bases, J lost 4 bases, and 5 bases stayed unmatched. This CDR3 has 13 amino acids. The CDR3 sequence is CASRQQGPTEAFF. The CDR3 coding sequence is TGTGCCAGCAGGCAACAGGGGCCCACTGAAGCTTTCTTT.

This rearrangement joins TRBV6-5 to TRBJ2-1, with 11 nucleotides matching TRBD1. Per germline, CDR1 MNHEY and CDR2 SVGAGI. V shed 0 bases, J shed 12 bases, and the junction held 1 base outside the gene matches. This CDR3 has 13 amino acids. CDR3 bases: TGTGCCAGCAGTTACTCCGGGACAGGGGGGCAGTTCTTC. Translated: CASSYSGTGGQFF.

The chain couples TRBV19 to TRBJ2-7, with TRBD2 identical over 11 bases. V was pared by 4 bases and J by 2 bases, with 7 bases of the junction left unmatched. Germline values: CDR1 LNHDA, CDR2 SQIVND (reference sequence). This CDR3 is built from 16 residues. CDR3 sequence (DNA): TGTGCCAGTAGTAGTCCGGGACTAGCGGAGCCCTACGAGCAGTACTTC. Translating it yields CASSSPGLAEPYEQYF.

CDR3 amino acids: CASSPPERERGPDTQYF. The CDR3 nucleotides read TGTGCCAGCAGCCCCCCAGAGCGGGAGAGGGGGCCAGATACGCAGTATTTT. The chain joins TRBV7-6 to TRBJ2-3; D may be TRBD2 (8 bases). Trimming removed 5 bases from V and 4 bases from J, with 22 bases in between. The germline V gene encodes CDR1 SGHVS and CDR2 FNYEAQ. The CDR3 extends over 17 amino acids.

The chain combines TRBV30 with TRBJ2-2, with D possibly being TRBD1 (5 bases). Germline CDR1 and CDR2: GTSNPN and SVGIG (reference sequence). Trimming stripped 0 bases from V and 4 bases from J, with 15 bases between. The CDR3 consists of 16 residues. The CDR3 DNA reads TGTGCCTGGAGTGTACGGTTCGGACACGGCACCGGGGAGCTGTTTTTT. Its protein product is CAWSVRFGHGTGELFF.

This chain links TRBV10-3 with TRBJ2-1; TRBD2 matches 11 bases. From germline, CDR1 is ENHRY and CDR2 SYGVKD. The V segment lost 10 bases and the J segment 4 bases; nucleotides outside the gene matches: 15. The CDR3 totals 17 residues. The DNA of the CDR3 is TGTGCCAGCAAAGGAGAACTAGCGGGAGTTGGGTACAATGAGCAGTTCTTC. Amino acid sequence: CASKGELAGVGYNEQFF.

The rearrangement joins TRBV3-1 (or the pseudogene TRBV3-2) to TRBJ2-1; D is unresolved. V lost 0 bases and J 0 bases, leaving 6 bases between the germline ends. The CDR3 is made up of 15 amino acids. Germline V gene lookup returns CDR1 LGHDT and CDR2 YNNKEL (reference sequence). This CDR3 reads CASSQDPSSYNEQFF. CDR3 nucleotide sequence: TGTGCCAGCAGCCAAGACCCGAGCTCCTACAATGAGCAGTTCTTC.

CDR3 in DNA: TGTGCCAGCAGTAACCGGGACACCATCAACAATGAGCAGTTCTTC. Protein: CASSNRDTINNEQFF. The chain employs TRBV6-1 and TRBJ2-1, with D maybe TRBD1 (6 bases). The CDR3 length is 15 residues. CDR1 is MNHNS, CDR2 SASEGT, per germline. V lost 5 bases, J lost 5 bases, and 16 bases lay in between.

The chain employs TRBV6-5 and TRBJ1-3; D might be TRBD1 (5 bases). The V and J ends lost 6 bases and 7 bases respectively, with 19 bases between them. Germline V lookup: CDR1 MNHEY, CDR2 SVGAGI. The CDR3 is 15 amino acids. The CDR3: CASRQENGAYNTIYF. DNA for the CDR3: TGTGCCAGCAGACAGGAAAACGGCGCCTACAACACCATATATTTT.

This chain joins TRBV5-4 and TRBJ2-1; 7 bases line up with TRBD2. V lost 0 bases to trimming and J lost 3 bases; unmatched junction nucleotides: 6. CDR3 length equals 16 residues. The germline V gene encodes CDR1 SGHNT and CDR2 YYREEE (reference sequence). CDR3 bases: TGTGCCAGCAGCTTGGGGCTAGCGGAGAACTACAATGAGCAGTTCTTC. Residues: CASSLGLAENYNEQFF.

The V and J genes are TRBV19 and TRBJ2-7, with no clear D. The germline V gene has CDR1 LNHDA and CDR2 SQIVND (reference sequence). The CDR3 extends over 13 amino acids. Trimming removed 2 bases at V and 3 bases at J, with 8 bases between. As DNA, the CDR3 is TGTGCCAGTAGTATAAAGACAAACTACGAGCAGTACTTC. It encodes CASSIKTNYEQYF.

The CDR3 DNA follows: TGTGCCAGCGGGACAGGGAACTATGGCTACACCTTC. Residues: CASGTGNYGYTF. The chain couples TRBV7-9 to TRBJ1-2; 9 nucleotides line up with TRBD1. Germline-derived CDR1 and CDR2 are SEHNR and FQNEAQ (reference sequence). The trim removed 8 bases at V and 2 bases at J, leaving 0 bases unmatched. CDR3 size: 12 residues.

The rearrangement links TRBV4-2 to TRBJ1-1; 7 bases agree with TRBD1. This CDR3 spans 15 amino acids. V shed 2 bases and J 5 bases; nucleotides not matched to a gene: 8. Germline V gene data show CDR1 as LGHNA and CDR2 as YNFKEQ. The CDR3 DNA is TGTGCCAGCAGCCAATCCCTGGACAGGCGGACTGAAGCTTTCTTT. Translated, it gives CASSQSLDRRTEAFF.

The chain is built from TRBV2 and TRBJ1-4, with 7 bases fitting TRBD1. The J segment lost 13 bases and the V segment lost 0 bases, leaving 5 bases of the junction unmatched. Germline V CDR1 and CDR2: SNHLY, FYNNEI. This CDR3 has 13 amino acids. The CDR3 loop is CASSEADREGLFF. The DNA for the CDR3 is TGTGCCAGCAGTGAAGCTGACAGGGAAGGACTGTTTTTT.

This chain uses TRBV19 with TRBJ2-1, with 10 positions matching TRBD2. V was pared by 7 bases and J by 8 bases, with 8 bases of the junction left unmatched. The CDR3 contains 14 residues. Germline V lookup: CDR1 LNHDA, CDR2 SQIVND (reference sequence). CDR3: CASKAAGGVHEQFF. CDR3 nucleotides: TGTGCCAGTAAGGCAGCGGGAGGGGTCCATGAGCAGTTCTTC.

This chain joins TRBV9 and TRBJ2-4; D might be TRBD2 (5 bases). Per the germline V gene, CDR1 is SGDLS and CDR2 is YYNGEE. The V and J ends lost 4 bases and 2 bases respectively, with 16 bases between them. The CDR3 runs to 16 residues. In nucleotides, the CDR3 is TGTGCCAGCAGCCCGGCTAATCGGGAATCCAAAAACATTCAGTACTTC. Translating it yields CASSPANRESKNIQYF.